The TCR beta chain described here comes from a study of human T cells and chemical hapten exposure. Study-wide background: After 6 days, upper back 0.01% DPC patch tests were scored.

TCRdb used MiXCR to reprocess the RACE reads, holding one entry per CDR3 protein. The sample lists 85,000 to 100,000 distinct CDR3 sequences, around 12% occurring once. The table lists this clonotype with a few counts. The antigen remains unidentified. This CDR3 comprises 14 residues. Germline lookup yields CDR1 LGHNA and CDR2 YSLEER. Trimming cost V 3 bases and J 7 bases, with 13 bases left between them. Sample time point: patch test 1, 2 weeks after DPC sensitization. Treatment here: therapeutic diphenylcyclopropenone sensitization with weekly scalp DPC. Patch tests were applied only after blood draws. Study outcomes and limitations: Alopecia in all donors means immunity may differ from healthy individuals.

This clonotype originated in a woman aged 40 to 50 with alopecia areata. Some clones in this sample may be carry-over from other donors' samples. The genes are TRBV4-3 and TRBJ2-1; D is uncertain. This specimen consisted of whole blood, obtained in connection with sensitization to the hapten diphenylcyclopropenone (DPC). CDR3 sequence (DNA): TGCGCCAGCAGCCAGGGGAAAAAGTTAAATGAGCAGTTCTTC. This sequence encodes CASSQGKKLNEQFF.